This T cell receptor (beta chain) was sequenced in a study of STAT5B mutations in CD4+ large granular lymphocyte leukemia. This CDR3 has 13 residues. With 4 bases removed from V and 6 bases from J, the gap between germline ends came to 10 bases. Germline CDR1 is MNHEY and CDR2 is SVGAGI. Assay used: immunoSEQ multiplex PCR; TCRdb lists only in-frame clones, some missing. The table shows more than 30,000 clones, with around 80% occurring only once. The chain is built from TRBV6-5 and TRBJ1-5, with D maybe TRBD1 (6 bases). The receptor comes from a human donor in good health. Sequencing was done on a sample of CD4+ T cells from blood buffy coats. The CDR3 DNA reads as TGTGCCAGCAGTTTACAGGGTACTCAGCCCCAGCATTTT. This sequence encodes CASSLQGTQPQHF.